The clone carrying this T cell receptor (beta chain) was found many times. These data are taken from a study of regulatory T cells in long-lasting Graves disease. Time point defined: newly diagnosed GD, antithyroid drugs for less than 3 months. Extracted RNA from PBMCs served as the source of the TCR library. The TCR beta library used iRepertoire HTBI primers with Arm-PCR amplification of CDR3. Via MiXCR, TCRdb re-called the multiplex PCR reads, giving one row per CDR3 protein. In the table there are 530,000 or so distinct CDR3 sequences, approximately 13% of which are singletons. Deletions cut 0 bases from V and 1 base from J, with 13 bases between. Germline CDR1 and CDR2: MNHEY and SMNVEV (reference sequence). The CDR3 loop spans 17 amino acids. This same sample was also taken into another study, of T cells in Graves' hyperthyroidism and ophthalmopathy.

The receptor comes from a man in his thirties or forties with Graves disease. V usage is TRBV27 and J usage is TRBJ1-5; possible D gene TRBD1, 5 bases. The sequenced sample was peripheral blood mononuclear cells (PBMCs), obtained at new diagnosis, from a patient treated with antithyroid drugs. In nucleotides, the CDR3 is TGTGCCAGCAGTTTATCGGGGGGAGGGCGAAGCAATCAGCCCCAGCATTTT. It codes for CASSLSGGGRSNQPQHF.